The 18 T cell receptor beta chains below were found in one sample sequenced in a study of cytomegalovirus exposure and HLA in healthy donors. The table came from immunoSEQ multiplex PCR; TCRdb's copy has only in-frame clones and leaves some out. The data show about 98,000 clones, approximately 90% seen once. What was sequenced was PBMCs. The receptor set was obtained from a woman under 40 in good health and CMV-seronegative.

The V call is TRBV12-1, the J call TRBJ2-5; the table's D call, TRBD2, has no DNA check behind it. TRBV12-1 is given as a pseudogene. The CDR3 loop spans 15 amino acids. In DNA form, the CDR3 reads TGTGCCAGCGGGTCTAGCGGGAGGGCCTGGGAGACCCAGTACTTC. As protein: CASGSSGRAWETQYF.

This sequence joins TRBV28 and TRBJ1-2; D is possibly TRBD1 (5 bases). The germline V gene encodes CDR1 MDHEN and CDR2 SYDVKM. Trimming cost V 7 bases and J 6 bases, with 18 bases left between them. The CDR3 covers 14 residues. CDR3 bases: TGTGCCAGCACCCGAACGGGACTTATTGATGGCTACACCTTC. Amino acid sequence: CASTRTGLIDGYTF.

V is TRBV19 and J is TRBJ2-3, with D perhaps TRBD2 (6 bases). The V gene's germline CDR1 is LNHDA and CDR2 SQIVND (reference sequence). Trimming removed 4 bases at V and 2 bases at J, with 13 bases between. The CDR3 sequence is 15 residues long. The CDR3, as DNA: TGTGCCAGTAGTACGCGTGGAGGGTCCACAGATACGCAGTATTTT. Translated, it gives CASSTRGGSTDTQYF.

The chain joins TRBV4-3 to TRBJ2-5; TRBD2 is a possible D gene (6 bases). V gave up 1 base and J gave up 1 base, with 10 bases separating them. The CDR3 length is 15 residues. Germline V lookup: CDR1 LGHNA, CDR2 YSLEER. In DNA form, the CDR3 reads TGCGCCAGCAGCCAAGGGGCGGGGTTCCAAGAGACCCAGTACTTC. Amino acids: CASSQGAGFQETQYF.

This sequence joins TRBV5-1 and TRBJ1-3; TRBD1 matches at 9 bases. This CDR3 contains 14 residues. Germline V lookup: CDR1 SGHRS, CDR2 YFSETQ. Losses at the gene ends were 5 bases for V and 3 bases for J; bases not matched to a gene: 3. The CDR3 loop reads CASRRTGDGNTIYF. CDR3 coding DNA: TGCGCCAGCAGAAGGACAGGGGATGGAAACACCATATATTTT.

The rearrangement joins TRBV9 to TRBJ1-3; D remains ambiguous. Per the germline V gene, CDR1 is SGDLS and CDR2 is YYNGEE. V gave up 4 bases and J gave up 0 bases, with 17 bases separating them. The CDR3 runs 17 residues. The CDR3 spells CASSPDGWRNSGNTIYF. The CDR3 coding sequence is TGTGCCAGCAGCCCAGACGGATGGCGGAACTCTGGAAACACCATATATTTT.

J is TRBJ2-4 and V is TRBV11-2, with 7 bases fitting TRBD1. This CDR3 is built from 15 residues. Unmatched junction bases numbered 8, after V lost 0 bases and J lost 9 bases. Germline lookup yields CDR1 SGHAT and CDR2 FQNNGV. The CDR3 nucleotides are TGTGCCAGCAGCTTAGATACCCTGACAGGGCGCATTCAGTACTTC. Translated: CASSLDTLTGRIQYF.

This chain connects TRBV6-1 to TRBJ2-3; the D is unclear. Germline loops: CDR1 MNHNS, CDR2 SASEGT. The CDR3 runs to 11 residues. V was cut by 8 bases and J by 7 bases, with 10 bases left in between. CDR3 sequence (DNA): TGTGCCAGCCTTGCGGCGAATACGCAGTATTTT. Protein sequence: CASLAANTQYF.

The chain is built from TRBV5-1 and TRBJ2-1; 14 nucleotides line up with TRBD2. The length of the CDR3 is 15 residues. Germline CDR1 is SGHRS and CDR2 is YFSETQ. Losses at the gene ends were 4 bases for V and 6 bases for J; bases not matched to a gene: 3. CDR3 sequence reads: CASSTGLAGGNEQFF. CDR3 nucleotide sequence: TGCGCCAGCAGCACCGGACTAGCGGGAGGCAATGAGCAGTTCTTC.

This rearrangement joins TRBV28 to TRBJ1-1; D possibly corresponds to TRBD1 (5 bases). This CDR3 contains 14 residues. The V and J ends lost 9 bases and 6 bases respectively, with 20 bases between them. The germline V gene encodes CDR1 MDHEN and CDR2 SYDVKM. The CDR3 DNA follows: TGTGCCAGTCTGCTAAAAACAGGTTACGCTGAAGCTTTCTTT. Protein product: CASLLKTGYAEAFF.

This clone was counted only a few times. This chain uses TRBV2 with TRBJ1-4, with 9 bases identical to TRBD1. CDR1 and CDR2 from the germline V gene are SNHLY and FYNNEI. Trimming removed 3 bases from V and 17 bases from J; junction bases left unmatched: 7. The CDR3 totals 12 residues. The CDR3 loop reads CASSDLGDRVFF. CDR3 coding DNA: TGTGCCAGCAGTGATTTAGGGGACAGGGTATTTTTT.

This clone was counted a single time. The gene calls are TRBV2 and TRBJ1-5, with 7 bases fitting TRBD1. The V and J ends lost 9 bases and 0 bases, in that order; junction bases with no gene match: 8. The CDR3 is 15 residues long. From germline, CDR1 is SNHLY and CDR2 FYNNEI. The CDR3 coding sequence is TGTGCCAGAGAGGGGACAGTTTATAGCAATCAGCCCCAGCATTTT. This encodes CAREGTVYSNQPQHF.

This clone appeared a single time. CDR3 sequence reads: CASSGLYRGETQYF. In DNA form, the CDR3 reads TGTGCCAGCAGTGGACTCTACAGGGGAGAGACCCAGTACTTC. The chain joins TRBV2 to TRBJ2-5, with 7 bases fitting TRBD1. This CDR3 contains 14 residues. J was trimmed by 4 bases and V by 4 bases; bases with no gene match: 6. Per germline, CDR1 SNHLY and CDR2 FYNNEI. The complete variable domain, with remaining parts taken from reference TRBV2 and TRBJ2-5, reads EPEVTQTPSHQVTQMGQEVILRCVPISNHLYFYWYRQILGQKVEFLVSFYNNEISEKSEIFDDQFSVERPDGSNFTLKIRSTKLEDSAMYFCASSGLYRGETQYFGPGTRLLVL.

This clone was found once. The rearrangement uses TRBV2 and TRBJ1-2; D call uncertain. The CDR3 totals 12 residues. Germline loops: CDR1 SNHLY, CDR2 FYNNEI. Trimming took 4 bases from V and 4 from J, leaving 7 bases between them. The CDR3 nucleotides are TGTGCCAGCAGTGTAGAAAGCTATGGCTACACCTTC. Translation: CASSVESYGYTF.

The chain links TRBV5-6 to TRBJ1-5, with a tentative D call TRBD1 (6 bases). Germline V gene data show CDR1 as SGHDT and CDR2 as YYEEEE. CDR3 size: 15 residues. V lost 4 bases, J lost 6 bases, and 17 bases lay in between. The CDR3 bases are TGTGCCAGCAGCCTAAAACACAGGGACGGTCAGCCCCAGCATTTT. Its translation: CASSLKHRDGQPQHF.

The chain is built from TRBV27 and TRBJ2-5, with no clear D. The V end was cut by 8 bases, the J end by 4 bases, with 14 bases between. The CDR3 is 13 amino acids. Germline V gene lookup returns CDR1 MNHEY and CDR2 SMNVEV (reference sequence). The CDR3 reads CASVPPSGETQYF. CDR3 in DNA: TGTGCCAGCGTCCCTCCGTCGGGAGAGACCCAGTACTTC.

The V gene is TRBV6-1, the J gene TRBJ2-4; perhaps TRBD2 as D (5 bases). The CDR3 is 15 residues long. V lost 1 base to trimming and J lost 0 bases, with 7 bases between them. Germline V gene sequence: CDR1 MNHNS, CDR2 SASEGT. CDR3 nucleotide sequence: TGTGCCAGCAGTGAAGGAGGGTCAGCCAAAAACATTCAGTACTTC. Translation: CASSEGGSAKNIQYF.

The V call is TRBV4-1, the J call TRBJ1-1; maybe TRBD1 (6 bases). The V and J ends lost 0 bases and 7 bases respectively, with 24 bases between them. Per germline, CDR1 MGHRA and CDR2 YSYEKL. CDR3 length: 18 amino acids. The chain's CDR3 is CASSQDRPGNGQPGEAFF. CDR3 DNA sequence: TGCGCCAGCAGCCAAGATCGGCCGGGAAACGGACAGCCCGGTGAAGCTTTCTTT.